This TCR beta chain was retrieved from a study of shared clonotypes between healthy human individuals. Naive CD8 cells, CD45RO-negative and positively selected for CCR7, excluded terminally differentiated effector memory CD45RA+ cells. There were no recent acute infections or vaccinations among the donors, who were healthy HIV-negative adults. Only in-frame clones appear in the TCRdb table, and some are missing; sequencing was by immunoSEQ multiplex PCR. The sample consists of under 1 million clones, approximately 97% of them appearing once. To note about this clone: Other DNA variants within this sample encode the same CDR3.

The source of this sequence is a man aged 25 to 40 in good health. Specimen: naive CD8+ T cells sorted from blood.

CDR3 bases: TGCGCCAGCAGCCAGGACAGGGGTGGAGGTGGCTACACCTTC. Protein: CASSQDRGGGGYTF. V and J are TRBV4-3 and TRBJ1-2; 9 bases line up with TRBD1. CDR1 LGHNA and CDR2 YSLEER come from the germline V gene. CDR3 length: 14 residues. Losses at the gene ends were 3 bases for V and 7 bases for J; bases not matched to a gene: 6.